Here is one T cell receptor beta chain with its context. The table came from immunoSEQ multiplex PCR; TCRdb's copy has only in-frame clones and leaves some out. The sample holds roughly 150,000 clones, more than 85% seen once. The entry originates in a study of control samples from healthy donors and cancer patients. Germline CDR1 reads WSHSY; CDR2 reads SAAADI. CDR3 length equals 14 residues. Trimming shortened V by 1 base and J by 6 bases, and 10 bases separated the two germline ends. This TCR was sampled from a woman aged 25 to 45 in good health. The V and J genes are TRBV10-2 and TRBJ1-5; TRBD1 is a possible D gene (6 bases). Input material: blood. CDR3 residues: CASSEFTGPQPQHF. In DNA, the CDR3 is TGCGCCAGCAGTGAGTTCACAGGGCCTCAGCCCCAGCATTTT.